This TCR beta chain was sequenced for a study of T cell changes during pregnancy in multiple sclerosis. Data came from immunoSEQ multiplex PCR; TCRdb stores just in-frame clones and leaves some out. The repertoire holds about 32,000 clones, with roughly nine tenths as singletons. V dropped 5 bases and J dropped 0; count of bases not matched to a gene: 14. This CDR3 comprises 20 residues. From germline, CDR1 is PRHDT and CDR2 FYEKMQ (reference sequence). The chain has TRBV13 and TRBJ1-3; 12 nucleotides line up with TRBD1. The sample in question was CD8+ T cells from peripheral blood mononuclear cells, obtained in the third trimester of pregnancy. The receptor was derived from a female donor with multiple sclerosis, enrolled in a pregnancy study. The CDR3 loop reads CASSHRGDRGREDSGNTIYF. In nucleotides, the CDR3 is TGTGCCAGCAGCCACAGAGGGGACAGGGGGCGCGAGGACTCTGGAAACACCATATATTTT.